One and the same sample provided the 6 T cell receptor beta chains below, sequenced in a study of T-cell reconstitution after alpha-beta-depleted transplantation in children. Unique molecular identifiers were used in preparing the TCRbeta library. TCRdb recomputed calls from the PCR reads with MiXCR, one row per CDR3 protein. The sample yields around 240,000 distinct CDR3 sequences, roughly 7.7% seen once. The source was PBMCs, mostly from graft donor cells, collected 180 days after TCRalphabeta/CD19-depleted stem cell transplant. The receptors were sampled from a male patient between 10 and 17 years old who had a stem cell transplant for acute lymphoblastic leukemia, so the T cells may come from the graft donor.

Many counts were recorded for this clonotype. The chain combines TRBV29-1 with TRBJ1-1, with D possibly matching TRBD1 (5 bases). Trimming pared 4 bases from V and 7 bases from J, leaving 7 bases between. Germline values: CDR1 SQVTM, CDR2 ANQGSEA. The CDR3 contains 10 residues. CDR3: CSVGQSEAFF. The CDR3 nucleotides read TGCAGCGTTGGACAGAGTGAAGCTTTCTTT.

There are many counts of this clonotype. V and J are TRBV7-3 and TRBJ1-5; TRBD1 is a possible D gene (6 bases). Germline V gene sequence: CDR1 SGHTA, CDR2 FQGTGA. The CDR3 has 14 amino acids. The V end lost 5 bases, the J end lost 6 bases, and 14 bases lay between the germline ends. The CDR3: CASSPIQGVQPQHF. Written as DNA, the CDR3 is TGTGCCAGCAGCCCTATACAGGGAGTTCAGCCCCAGCATTTT.

This clonotype was counted many times. This chain joins TRBV3-1 and TRBJ2-2; 12 bases fit TRBD2. The CDR3 is made up of 15 amino acids. V shed 4 bases, J shed 6 bases, and the junction held 3 bases outside the gene matches. Germline CDR1 LGHDT, CDR2 YNNKEL (reference sequence). The CDR3 here is CASSRLAGVSGELFF. The CDR3 DNA reads TGTGCCAGCAGCCGACTAGCGGGAGTGTCCGGGGAGCTGTTTTTT.

This clonotype was found many times. V gene TRBV27 combines with J gene TRBJ2-6; D gene ambiguous. Germline lookup yields CDR1 MNHEY and CDR2 SMNVEV (reference sequence). The CDR3 extends over 17 amino acids. V was trimmed by 2 bases and J by 0 bases, leaving 11 bases between them. CDR3 in DNA: TGTGCCAGCAGTTTAATGGCGGCGAGCTCTGGGGCCAACGTCCTGACTTTC. Its protein product is CASSLMAASSGANVLTF.

This clonotype was counted at least ten times. V and J are TRBV20-1 and TRBJ2-7; 10 bases line up with TRBD2. CDR1 and CDR2 from the germline V gene are DFQATT and SNEGSKA (reference sequence). The CDR3 totals 14 residues. V trimming: 2 bases; J trimming: 3 bases; junction bases outside the gene matches: 4. This CDR3 is CSARSGRANYEQYF. The CDR3 DNA reads as TGCAGTGCTAGAAGCGGGAGGGCCAACTACGAGCAGTACTTC.

In its sample, this clonotype was seen many times. This sequence joins TRBV20-1 and TRBJ2-3; D is tentatively TRBD1 or TRBD2 (6 bases each). V lost 3 bases and J 5 bases, leaving 9 bases between the germline ends. This CDR3 region has 12 residues. Germline CDR1 reads DFQATT; CDR2 reads SNEGSKA (reference sequence). CDR3: CSASGGGDTQYF. In nucleotides, the CDR3 is TGCAGTGCTAGTGGAGGGGGAGATACGCAGTATTTT.